These 27 T cell receptor beta chains came from one sample sequenced in a study of blood T cell repertoires in COVID-19. Using immunoSEQ multiplex PCR, the repertoire was profiled, and TCRdb retains in-frame clones only, with some absent. The sample lists about 94,000 clones; roughly 74% were seen once. The sample taken for sequencing was peripheral blood. The receptors come from a man between 65 and 85 years old with COVID-19, enrolled during active disease.

This chain joins TRBV7-2 and TRBJ2-5, with 9 bases lining up with TRBD1. The CDR3 consists of 17 residues. Germline trimming cut 5 bases from V and 5 bases from J; bases unmatched to any gene: 15. The germline gives CDR1 SGHTA, CDR2 FQGNSA. The CDR3 spells CASSHRALGTGRETQYF. For the CDR3, the DNA is TGTGCCAGCAGCCACCGGGCGTTAGGGACAGGGAGGGAGACCCAGTACTTC.

The J gene is TRBJ2-1, the V gene TRBV6-4; D is perhaps TRBD1 (5 bases). The CDR3 has 13 amino acids. Per the germline V gene, CDR1 is MRHNA and CDR2 is SNTAGT. V shed 3 bases and J shed 9 bases, with 12 bases lying between them. CDR3 in DNA: TGTGCCAGCAGTGATGAAAGGGGCGGTGAGCAGTTCTTC. Translated, it gives CASSDERGGEQFF.

This clone was seen just once. The chain has TRBV6-5 and TRBJ1-3, with D unresolved. From germline, CDR1 is MNHEY and CDR2 SVGAGI. The CDR3 loop spans 16 amino acids. V gave up 0 bases and J gave up 1 base, with 10 bases separating them. CDR3 DNA sequence: TGTGCCAGCAGTTACTCGGGGAGCGGTTCTGGAAACACCATATATTTT. Encoded protein: CASSYSGSGSGNTIYF.

J is TRBJ2-7 and V is TRBV7-8, with no clear D. Germline CDR1 and CDR2: SGHVS and FQNEAQ. The CDR3 runs to 12 residues. The ends were cut back, 4 bases at V and 5 bases at J, with 9 bases in the middle. DNA for the CDR3: TGTGCCAGCAGCTCATTGTTCAACGAGCAGTACTTC. Translating it yields CASSSLFNEQYF.

This clone was seen once. The rearrangement uses TRBV11-1 and TRBJ1-6, with 9 bases matching TRBD1. CDR1 SGHAT and CDR2 FQDESV come from the germline V gene (reference sequence). V was pared by 5 bases and J by 9 bases, with 5 bases of the junction left unmatched. This CDR3 spans 14 amino acids. For the CDR3, the DNA is TGTGCCAGCAGCATACTGGACAGGGGTTCACCCCTCCACTTT. Its protein is CASSILDRGSPLHF.

This clone was found a few times. This sequence joins TRBV5-1 and TRBJ1-1, with 7 bases fitting TRBD1. Germline V gene lookup returns CDR1 SGHRS and CDR2 YFSETQ. Unmatched junction bases numbered 6, after V lost 0 bases and J lost 4 bases. The CDR3 spans 15 residues. CDR3 DNA: TGCGCCAGCAGCTTGGAAGGGGGCACGGGCACTGAAGCTTTCTTT. It yields the protein CASSLEGGTGTEAFF. The full variable domain, its missing parts supplied by reference TRBV5-1 and TRBJ1-1, is KAGVTQTPRYLIKTRGQQVTLSCSPISGHRSVSWYQQTPGQGLQFLFEYFSETQRNKGNFPGRFSGRQFSNSRSEMNVSTLELGDSALYLCASSLEGGTGTEAFFGQGTRLTVV.

The chain couples TRBV28 to TRBJ1-4, with D possibly being TRBD1 (5 bases). This CDR3 is built from 12 residues. CDR1 is MDHEN and CDR2 is SYDVKM in the germline V gene. Trimming removed 6 bases at V and 8 bases at J, with 10 bases between. Written as DNA, the CDR3 is TGTGCCAGCAGCCAGGGATCCGAAAAACTGTTTTTT. This gives the protein CASSQGSEKLFF.

The genes are TRBV7-3 and TRBJ1-4, with 7 bases lining up with TRBD1. CDR1 is SGHTA and CDR2 is FQGTGA in the germline V gene. The CDR3 sequence is 16 residues long. V shed 4 bases, J shed 8 bases, and the junction held 13 bases outside the gene matches. This CDR3 is CASSSPQGGRGEKLFF. For the CDR3, the DNA is TGTGCCAGCAGCTCACCCCAGGGGGGAAGGGGAGAAAAACTGTTTTTT. Based on the CDR3 plus reference TRBV7-3 and TRBJ1-4, the full variable domain is GAGVSQTPSNKVTEKGKYVELRCDPISGHTALYWYRQSLGQGPEFLIYFQGTGAADDSGLPNDRFFAVRPEGSVSTLKIQRTERGDSAVYLCASSSPQGGRGEKLFFGSGTQLSVL.

This clone was seen repeatedly, ten times or more. The chain links TRBV18 to TRBJ2-1; the D gene is possibly TRBD1 (6 bases). This CDR3 contains 14 residues. Trimming shortened V by 6 bases and J by 3 bases, and 12 bases separated the two germline ends. CDR1 is KGHSH, CDR2 LQKENI, per germline. CDR3: CASSVTGYYNEQFF. The CDR3 nucleotides are TGTGCCAGCTCCGTCACAGGGTACTACAATGAGCAGTTCTTC.

V is TRBV18 and J is TRBJ2-1; TRBD1 matches at 7 bases. The J segment lost 0 bases and the V segment lost 3 bases, leaving 2 bases of the junction unmatched. Germline CDR1 is KGHSH and CDR2 is LQKENI. This CDR3 region has 15 residues. CDR3 coding DNA: TGTGCCAGCTCACCTTGGACAGGCTCCTACAATGAGCAGTTCTTC. This translates into CASSPWTGSYNEQFF.

The V gene is TRBV6-5, the J gene TRBJ1-2; 7 nucleotides agree with TRBD1. V lost 5 bases and J lost 5; bases outside the gene matches: 11. This CDR3 has 15 residues. The germline gives CDR1 MNHEY, CDR2 SVGAGI. In nucleotides, the CDR3 is TGTGCCAGCAGTCCCCAAGACAGGGAATCGTATGGCTACACCTTC. The encoded protein is CASSPQDRESYGYTF.

The chain has TRBV28 and TRBJ2-7; TRBD1 is a possible D gene (6 bases). CDR3 length: 15 amino acids. V dropped 4 bases and J dropped 4 bases, with 17 bases sitting between them. The germline CDR1 and CDR2 sequences are MDHEN and SYDVKM. The CDR3 DNA follows: TGTGCCAGCAGTTCTCTATCTCGAACAGGGTACGAGCAGTACTTC. The encoded protein is CASSSLSRTGYEQYF.

The chain carries TRBV5-6 and TRBJ1-2; TRBD1 matches 7 bases. The J segment lost 4 bases and the V segment lost 2 bases, leaving 5 bases of the junction unmatched. Germline loops: CDR1 SGHDT, CDR2 YYEEEE. The CDR3 is 14 amino acids. CDR3 sequence: CASSFRGQTYGYTF. CDR3 DNA sequence: TGTGCCAGCAGCTTTCGGGGACAGACCTATGGCTACACCTTC.

This rearrangement joins TRBV4-3 to TRBJ2-1, with 7 bases aligning to TRBD2. Germline trimming cut 4 bases from V and 8 bases from J; bases unmatched to any gene: 14. CDR1 and CDR2 from the germline V gene are LGHNA and YSLEER. The CDR3 is made up of 16 amino acids. CDR3 nucleotides: TGCGCCAGCAGCCCGCGAGGGCGGGGGTTGTCCCATGAGCAGTTCTTC. Its protein product is CASSPRGRGLSHEQFF.

The chain employs TRBV6-5 and TRBJ2-1, with TRBD2 identical over 8 bases. This CDR3 region has 14 residues. CDR1 MNHEY and CDR2 SVGAGI come from the germline V gene. V lost 8 bases to trimming and J lost 2 bases; unmatched junction nucleotides: 5. The CDR3 loop is CASSIAGTYNEQFF. CDR3 bases: TGTGCCAGCTCTATAGCGGGAACCTACAATGAGCAGTTCTTC.

The V gene is TRBV19, the J gene TRBJ1-1, with D tentatively TRBD1 (5 bases). Germline V gene data show CDR1 as LNHDA and CDR2 as SQIVND (reference sequence). The CDR3 sequence is 13 residues long. V dropped 3 bases and J dropped 4 bases, with 9 bases sitting between them. CDR3 in DNA: TGTGCCAGTAGTATGAAGACAGTCACTGAAGCTTTCTTT. Its protein product is CASSMKTVTEAFF.

The chain uses TRBV20-1 and TRBJ1-1; D is perhaps TRBD1 (6 bases). CDR1 is DFQATT, CDR2 SNEGSKA, per germline (reference sequence). There are 11 residues in the CDR3. V lost 7 bases, J lost 5 bases, and 11 bases lay in between. This chain's CDR3 is CSGGGETEAFF. The CDR3 DNA follows: TGCAGTGGGGGGGGCGAGACTGAAGCTTTCTTT.

This chain connects TRBV10-3 to TRBJ2-5, with a weak D call TRBD2 (5 bases). The CDR3 loop spans 14 amino acids. The germline V and J ends were trimmed by 4 bases and 5 bases, with 14 bases remaining between them. In germline, CDR1 is ENHRY, CDR2 SYGVKD. The CDR3 coding sequence is TGTGCCATCAGTGCAGTGTTCGGGGATGAGACCCAGTACTTC. Its protein is CAISAVFGDETQYF.

This chain joins TRBV15 and TRBJ1-1; D is unresolved. Germline CDR1 reads LNHNV; CDR2 reads YYDKDF (reference sequence). The CDR3 sequence is 13 residues long. Trimming stripped 0 bases from V and 7 bases from J, with 9 bases between. The CDR3 sequence: CATSRDLESEAFF. CDR3 sequence (DNA): TGTGCCACCAGCAGAGATCTCGAGAGTGAAGCTTTCTTT. The full variable domain, with the rest looked up from reference TRBV15 and TRBJ1-1, is DAMVIQNPRYQVTQFGKPVTLSCSQTLNHNVMYWYQQKSSQAPKLLFHYYDKDFNNEADTPDNFQSRRPNTSFCFLDIRSPGLGDTAMYLCATSRDLESEAFFGQGTRLTVV.

The genes are TRBV5-8 and TRBJ2-5; 9 bases are shared with TRBD1. This CDR3 is built from 15 residues. Unmatched junction bases numbered 7, after V lost 4 bases and J lost 3 bases. Germline assignment: CDR1 SGHTS and CDR2 YDEGEE. CDR3 DNA sequence: TGTGCCAGCAGCCCGACAGGGGGGCGGAAAGAGACCCAGTACTTC. Encoded protein: CASSPTGGRKETQYF.

This chain links TRBV29-1 with TRBJ1-2; no clear D gene. The V end was cut by 0 bases, the J end by 2 bases, with 7 bases between. The germline V gene encodes CDR1 SQVTM and CDR2 ANQGSEA. The CDR3 loop spans 13 amino acids. CDR3 in DNA: TGCAGCGTTGAAGAGCCCGGGAACTATGGCTACACCTTC. This sequence encodes CSVEEPGNYGYTF. The entire variable domain, with the rest obtained from reference TRBV29-1 and TRBJ1-2, is as follows: SAVISQKPSRDICQRGTSLTIQCQVDSQVTMMFWYRQQPGQSLTLIATANQGSEATYESGFVIDKFPISRPNLTFSTLTVSNMSPEDSSIYLCSVEEPGNYGYTFGSGTRLTVV.

J is TRBJ1-3 and V is TRBV23-1; no reliable D call. TRBV23-1 belongs to the ORF category, with a function that is uncertain. V was cut by 0 bases and J by 0 bases, with 6 bases left in between. The CDR3 is made up of 15 amino acids. The CDR3 DNA sequence: TGCGCCAGCAGTCAATCGCGGGGCTCTGGAAACACCATATATTTT. This gives the protein CASSQSRGSGNTIYF.

This clone was seen more than once but under ten times. The CDR3 DNA follows: TGTGCCAGCAGCTTAGAGACAGGGCGCGAGACCCAGTACTTC. It yields the protein CASSLETGRETQYF. The chain couples TRBV7-8 to TRBJ2-5; 7 bases align to TRBD1. Germline CDR1 and CDR2: SGHVS and FQNEAQ. J was trimmed by 5 bases and V by 1 base; bases with no gene match: 4. The CDR3 loop spans 14 amino acids.

This clone was found once. The chain carries TRBV7-2 and TRBJ1-2, with 11 bases fitting TRBD1. The CDR3 extends over 16 amino acids. Germline-derived CDR1 and CDR2 are SGHTA and FQGNSA. V lost 5 bases to trimming and J lost 3 bases; unmatched junction nucleotides: 8. The chain's CDR3 is CASSTRTGGSDYGYTF. CDR3 DNA: TGTGCCAGCAGCACTCGGACAGGGGGCTCGGACTATGGCTACACCTTC.

The CDR3 reads CASSTGTGRNYEQYF. The CDR3 DNA is TGTGCCAGCAGCACAGGGACAGGAAGGAACTACGAGCAGTACTTC. The chain couples TRBV7-8 to TRBJ2-7, with 8 bases identical to TRBD1. The CDR3 is 15 residues long. Per the germline V gene, CDR1 is SGHVS and CDR2 is FQNEAQ. J lost 3 bases, V lost 5 bases, and 9 bases had no gene match.

The V and J genes are TRBV6-5 and TRBJ2-7, with a tentative D call TRBD2 (5 bases). CDR1 and CDR2 (germline): MNHEY, SVGAGI. There are 14 residues in the CDR3. The V gene lost 6 bases and the J gene lost 5 bases, with 17 bases spanning the gap. This CDR3 is CASSPGIKSDEQYF. CDR3 DNA sequence: TGTGCCAGCAGCCCCGGGATCAAATCCGACGAGCAGTACTTC.

The rearrangement joins TRBV5-1 to TRBJ1-2; 7 bases align to TRBD1. CDR1 is SGHRS and CDR2 is YFSETQ in the germline V gene. Trimming took 3 bases from V and 7 from J; bases not matched to a gene: 6. The CDR3 covers 13 residues. The CDR3 here is CASSSGQITGYTF. DNA for the CDR3: TGCGCCAGCAGCTCGGGACAGATCACTGGCTACACCTTC.